The entry below gives a single T cell receptor (beta chain) sequence along with its context. With 5 bases removed from V and 2 bases from J, the gap between germline ends came to 10 bases. The CDR3 loop spans 13 amino acids. Germline CDR1 SGHNT, CDR2 YYREEE (reference sequence). This entry belongs to a study of T cell changes during pregnancy in multiple sclerosis. Libraries were prepared by immunoSEQ multiplex PCR; TCRdb keeps only in-frame clonotypes and omits some of them. The sample has about 59,000 clones, roughly 92% seen once; the top ten hold 2.5% to 3.5%. This sequence was found in a female donor in good health, enrolled as a control in a pregnancy study. V usage is TRBV5-4 and J usage is TRBJ1-2; no clear D. This specimen was peripheral blood, taken in the third trimester of pregnancy. As DNA, the CDR3 is TGTGCCAGCAGTGGCGGGAAAAACTATGGCTACACCTTC. Amino acids: CASSGGKNYGYTF.